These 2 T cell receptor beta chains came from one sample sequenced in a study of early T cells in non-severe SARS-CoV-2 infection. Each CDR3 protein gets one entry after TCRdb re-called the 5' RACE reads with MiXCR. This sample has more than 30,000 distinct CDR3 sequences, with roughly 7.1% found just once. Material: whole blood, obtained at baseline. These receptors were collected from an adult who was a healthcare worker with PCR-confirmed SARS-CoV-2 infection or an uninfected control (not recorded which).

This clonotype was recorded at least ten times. The CDR3 sequence: CASSQAGLKGSPLHF. The CDR3 nucleotides are TGCGCCAGCAGCCAAGCAGGGCTAAAGGGTTCACCCCTCCACTTT. The chain joins TRBV4-3 to TRBJ1-6, with D possibly TRBD1 on 5 matching bases. This CDR3 contains 15 residues. The V gene's germline CDR1 is LGHNA and CDR2 YSLEER. With 1 base removed from V and 9 bases from J, the gap between germline ends came to 13 bases.

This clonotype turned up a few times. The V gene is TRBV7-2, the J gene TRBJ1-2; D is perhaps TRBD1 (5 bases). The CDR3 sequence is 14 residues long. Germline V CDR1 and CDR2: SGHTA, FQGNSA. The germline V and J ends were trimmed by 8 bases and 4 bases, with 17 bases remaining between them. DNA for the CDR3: TGTGCCAGCGGCTCGTTGGGGGGTCTCTATGGCTACACCTTC. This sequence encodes CASGSLGGLYGYTF.